This TCR beta chain was documented in a study of T cell responses to AZD1222 COVID-19 vaccine. The overall study: The study pooled second doses at about 4 or about 12 weeks. Overall study findings and caveats: Repertoire sampling was restricted to post-peak T cell response timepoints. Nearly half of spike-specific TCRs reportedly target unmutated variant regions. Spike-specific TCRs gained breadth and depth after people received two AZD1222 doses.

As concerns this clone: Its antigen is not known.

The method was immunoSEQ multiplex PCR; TCRdb's version includes in-frame clones alone and lacks a portion of them. The data hold approximately 85,000 clones, with 70% to 90% observed a single time. There are 14 residues in the CDR3. J lost 6 bases, V lost 6 bases, and 6 bases had no gene match. CDR1 MNHEY and CDR2 SVGEGT come from the germline V gene. The specimen was peripheral blood, collected on day 0 of AZD1222 vaccination. The gene calls are TRBV6-2 or TRBV6-3 and TRBJ1-4; 8 nucleotides align to TRBD1. The sequence derives from an adult in good health. The CDR3 sequence is CASSDPGGDEKLFF. The CDR3 bases are TGTGCCAGCAGCGATCCAGGGGGCGATGAAAAACTGTTTTTT.